The rows below give T cell receptor beta chains drawn from one sample of a study of OX40 agonist ivuxolimab in advanced cancers. Using immunoSEQ multiplex PCR, the repertoire was profiled, and TCRdb retains in-frame clones only, with some absent. The table lists about 15,000 clones, about 86% of them singletons. The specimen was CD4+ or CD8+ T cells sorted from blood, collected in a trial of the OX40 agonist ivuxolimab. The receptors shown here come from an adult with an advanced solid tumor such as melanoma, head and neck, liver or kidney cancer. The CDR3 runs from the conserved cysteine through the conserved F or W. The D gene is left open where the match is weak. Rows give clone size only sometimes, using once, few, many, or a class for an expanded clone.

D gene,J gene,clone size,V gene,CDR3 DNA,CDR3 protein
TRBD1,TRBJ1-6,.,TRBV14,TGTGCCAGCAGCCTGACCGGGACAGGGGGATCACCCCTCCACTTT,CASSLTGTGGSPLHF
TRBD2,TRBJ2-5,.,TRBV7-3,TGTGCCAGCAGCTTAACGGGGACTAGCGGTCCAGAGACCCAGTACTTC,CASSLTGTSGPETQYF
.,TRBJ2-7,.,TRBV28,TGTGCCAGCACCTCAGAGGGAAACGAGCAGTACTTC,CASTSEGNEQYF
.,TRBJ1-2,.,TRBV11-2,TGTGCCAGCAGCTTAGCCGGGACGGAGATTAACTATGGCTACACCTTC,CASSLAGTEINYGYTF
.,TRBJ1-1,.,TRBV29-1,TGCAGCGTTGGCTCGGGGAACACTGAAGCTTTCTTT,CSVGSGNTEAFF
.,TRBJ2-2,.,TRBV4-2,TGTGCCAGCAGCCAAACCGCACGGCAGGGAGTGGAGCTGTTTTTT,CASSQTARQGVELFF
.,TRBJ1-2,few,TRBV27,TGTGCCAGCAGTGGCAGGGTTTCCAACTATGGCTACACCTTC,CASSGRVSNYGYTF
.,TRBJ1-2,.,TRBV7-9,TGTGCCAGCAGCTTAATTCGGACACTCAACTATGGCTACACCTTC,CASSLIRTLNYGYTF
.,TRBJ1-6,few,TRBV19,TGTGCCAGTAGTCCGTCTTGGACTGGAGGATCACCCCTCCACTTT,CASSPSWTGGSPLHF
.,TRBJ1-1,.,TRBV6-1,TGTGCCAGCAGGGGGGGGAACACTGAAGCTTTCTTT,CASRGGNTEAFF